Sequencing of this T cell receptor beta chain was carried out in a study of neurological immune-mediated disorders. This clonotype has at least ten counts. Trimming shortened V by 3 bases and J by 2 bases, and 10 bases separated the two germline ends. Germline CDR1 KGHSH, CDR2 LQKENI. The CDR3 loop spans 14 amino acids. The cDNA came from 5'RACE, which used 10-nucleotide random UMIs. TCRdb processed the 5' RACE reads anew with MiXCR; each CDR3 protein has one entry. The sample holds approximately 100,000 distinct CDR3 sequences, roughly a tenth seen once. Time point described: longitudinal time-point 3.

The source is a female donor with HTLV-1-associated myelopathy (HAM/TSP). Sequenced: PBMCs. The J gene is TRBJ2-5, the V gene TRBV18, with D maybe TRBD1 (6 bases). The CDR3 bases are TGTGCCAGCTCACCTTTCCAGGGGCAAGAGACCCAGTACTTC. Encoded protein: CASSPFQGQETQYF.